Shown below are 16 T cell receptor beta chains from a single sample sequenced in a study of OX40 agonist ivuxolimab in advanced cancers. Clones were read by immunoSEQ multiplex PCR, and TCRdb kept only the in-frame ones, dropping some. The sample lists about 79,000 clones, about 85% occurring once. Sequencing was performed on CD4+ or CD8+ T cells sorted from blood, taken in a trial of the OX40 agonist ivuxolimab. These receptors were obtained from an adult with an advanced solid tumor such as melanoma, head and neck, liver or kidney cancer.

The V gene is TRBV5-6, the J gene TRBJ2-5; 12 nucleotides line up with TRBD2. Germline CDR1 reads SGHDT; CDR2 reads YYEEEE. Trimming took 5 bases from V and 6 from J; bases not matched to a gene: 11. This CDR3 is 16 amino acids long. CDR3 residues: CASSSWTSGTGKTQYF. The CDR3 nucleotides are TGTGCCAGCAGTTCCTGGACTAGCGGGACTGGGAAGACCCAGTACTTC.

The chain employs TRBV18 and TRBJ2-5; weak D call: TRBD2 (5 bases). Germline CDR1 is KGHSH and CDR2 is LQKENI. CDR3 length equals 15 residues. Trimming shortened V by 1 base and J by 5 bases, and 14 bases separated the two germline ends. The CDR3 loop reads CASSPRSGVGETQYF. In DNA form, the CDR3 reads TGTGCCAGCTCACCACGATCCGGGGTAGGCGAGACCCAGTACTTC.

This clone was seen only once. This chain links TRBV5-4 with TRBJ2-3; TRBD2 matches 7 bases. The CDR3 is made up of 15 amino acids. The V gene end was trimmed by 4 bases and the J gene end by 3 bases; junction bases not matched to a gene: 8. Germline CDR1 reads SGHNT; CDR2 reads YYREEE (reference sequence). The CDR3 here is CASSLNSGTTDTQYF. The CDR3 DNA reads TGTGCCAGCAGCCTTAACAGCGGGACTACAGATACGCAGTATTTT. Based on the CDR3 plus reference TRBV5-4 and TRBJ2-3, the full variable domain is ETGVTQSPTHLIKTRGQQVTLRCSSQSGHNTVSWYQQALGQGPQFIFQYYREEENGRGNFPPRFSGLQFPNYSSELNVNALELDDSALYLCASSLNSGTTDTQYFGPGTRLTVL.

In regard to this clone: Distinct nucleotide sequences in the sample also encode this CDR3. This rearrangement joins TRBV7-9 to TRBJ2-7; 7 bases fit TRBD1. CDR1 is SEHNR and CDR2 is FQNEAQ in the germline V gene (reference sequence). V lost 4 bases to trimming and J lost 4 bases; unmatched junction nucleotides: 1. The CDR3 has 12 amino acids. In DNA form, the CDR3 reads TGTGCCAGCAGCTCACAGGGGTACGAGCAGTACTTC. Encoded protein: CASSSQGYEQYF.

This sequence joins TRBV2 and TRBJ2-5; D uncertain. Trimming stripped 5 bases from V and 4 bases from J, with 8 bases between. The CDR3 consists of 12 residues. Looked up from germline, CDR1 is SNHLY and CDR2 is FYNNEI. CDR3 bases: TGTGCCAGCAGTCCCGTGGGAGAGACCCAGTACTTC. Its translation is CASSPVGETQYF.

The chain uses TRBV7-6 and TRBJ2-7; D call uncertain. The V and J ends lost 2 bases and 0 bases respectively, with 11 bases between them. The germline V gene has CDR1 SGHVS and CDR2 FNYEAQ. The CDR3 extends over 15 amino acids. The CDR3 DNA follows: TGTGCCAGCAGCTTAAAGGGCAGCTTCTCCTACGAGCAGTACTTC. It specifies CASSLKGSFSYEQYF.

The chain recombines TRBV29-1 with TRBJ2-7; no clear D. The CDR3 is 13 residues long. Trimming stripped 4 bases from V and 3 bases from J, with 13 bases between. Looked up from germline, CDR1 is SQVTM and CDR2 is ANQGSEA. DNA of the CDR3: TGCAGCGTTGTCCTTTTTGGGGTCTACGAGCAGTACTTC. Encoded protein: CSVVLFGVYEQYF.

The V and J genes are TRBV6-1 and TRBJ1-5, with D possibly matching TRBD1 (6 bases). This CDR3 spans 13 amino acids. Germline V CDR1 and CDR2: MNHNS, SASEGT. The CDR3 loop reads CFTRGAINQPQHF. CDR3 nucleotide sequence: TGTTTCACGAGGGGGGCGATCAATCAGCCCCAGCATTTT.

The chain uses TRBV5-8 and TRBJ1-4; the D is unclear. CDR3 length: 15 residues. Germline loops: CDR1 SGHTS, CDR2 YDEGEE. V was pared by 3 bases and J by 4 bases, with 13 bases between. The CDR3 here is CASSWKRTYNEKLFF. As DNA, the CDR3 is TGTGCCAGCAGCTGGAAAAGGACCTATAATGAAAAACTGTTTTTT. Full variable domain (missing parts from reference TRBV5-8 and TRBJ1-4): EAGVTQSPTHLIKTRGQQATLRCSPISGHTSVYWYQQALGLGLQFLLWYDEGEERNRGNFPPRFSGRQFPNYSSELNVNALELEDSALYLCASSWKRTYNEKLFFGSGTQLSVL.

As regards this clone: This sample includes further DNA sequences coding for the same CDR3. The J gene is TRBJ1-5, the V gene TRBV6-5, with D perhaps matching TRBD1 (6 bases). Trimming took off 0 bases at V and 4 bases at J, with 7 bases between the two ends. The length of the CDR3 is 14 residues. CDR1 MNHEY and CDR2 SVGAGI come from the germline V gene. CDR3 DNA sequence: TGTGCCAGCAGTTACTCAAGGGGGAATCAGCCCCAGCATTTT. The encoded protein is CASSYSRGNQPQHF.

The rearrangement uses TRBV6-5 and TRBJ2-7; 8 bases agree with TRBD2. Germline loops: CDR1 MNHEY, CDR2 SVGAGI. The V gene end was trimmed by 7 bases and the J gene end by 7 bases; junction bases not matched to a gene: 9. The CDR3 has 13 amino acids. The CDR3 nucleotides read TGTGCCAGCAAGGCGGGAGGCTCGCTTGAGCAGTACTTC. Its protein product is CASKAGGSLEQYF.

The chain recombines TRBV30 with TRBJ2-5; 7 positions agree with TRBD2. With 3 bases clipped from V and 1 base from J, the junction kept 2 bases outside the gene matches. CDR3 size: 13 residues. The germline V gene encodes CDR1 GTSNPN and CDR2 SVGIG (reference sequence). In DNA, the CDR3 is TGTGCCTGGAGCGCTAGCGGCCAAGAGACCCAGTACTTC. Protein sequence: CAWSASGQETQYF.

The V call is TRBV6-6, the J call TRBJ2-5; D gene uncertain. The CDR3 is made up of 10 amino acids. Trimming took 6 bases from V and 5 from J, leaving 4 bases between them. Germline V CDR1 and CDR2: MNHNY, SVGAGI (reference sequence). The CDR3 sequence: CASREETQYF. In DNA, the CDR3 is TGTGCCAGCAGGGAGGAGACCCAGTACTTC.

The gene calls are TRBV5-4 and TRBJ2-2, with 9 bases matching TRBD1. The CDR3 contains 17 residues. With V trimmed by 7 bases and J by 4 bases, 14 bases remained unmatched. Germline loops: CDR1 SGHNT, CDR2 YYREEE (reference sequence). The CDR3: CASRRKGQGPITGELFF. The CDR3 bases are TGTGCCAGCCGCCGCAAAGGACAGGGGCCTATCACCGGGGAGCTGTTTTTT.

The chain joins TRBV7-9 to TRBJ2-7; tentatively, D is TRBD1 (5 bases). The CDR3 covers 12 residues. Germline CDR1 reads SEHNR; CDR2 reads FQNEAQ (reference sequence). V lost 6 bases, J lost 7 bases, and 13 bases lay in between. CDR3 sequence reads: CASSSVKGEQYF. The CDR3 nucleotides read TGTGCCAGCAGTTCCGTAAAGGGGGAGCAGTACTTC.

This clone was recorded a few times. The V and J genes are TRBV19 and TRBJ2-3; the D is unclear. This CDR3 spans 13 amino acids. V lost 8 bases, J lost 2 bases, and 11 bases lay in between. Germline V gene data show CDR1 as LNHDA and CDR2 as SQIVND (reference sequence). In DNA form, the CDR3 reads TGTGCCAGTTTTGACCATTACACAGATACGCAGTATTTT. Residues: CASFDHYTDTQYF.